This entry concerns a single T cell receptor beta chain. Antigen specificity is unknown. The data originate from a study of cytomegalovirus exposure and HLA in healthy donors. Study outcomes and limitations: V segments that were indistinguishable, TRBV6-2 and TRBV6-3 among them, were omitted from analysis.

A multiplex PCR was run with 60 Vbeta primers and 13 Jbeta primers. Data came from immunoSEQ multiplex PCR; TCRdb stores just in-frame clones and leaves some out. There are 65,000 to 85,000 clones in the sample, with roughly 2.4% held by the top ten. The CDR3 has 16 residues. From germline, CDR1 is LGHNA and CDR2 YSLEER. V was pared by 0 bases and J by 3 bases, with 4 bases of the junction left unmatched. The genes are TRBV4-3 and TRBJ2-1; 8 bases line up with TRBD2. The receptor was derived from a female donor in good health and CMV-seropositive. The sample consisted of PBMCs. This CDR3 reads CASSQDSSGDYNEQFF. The CDR3 DNA reads TGCGCCAGCAGCCAAGATAGTAGCGGGGACTACAATGAGCAGTTCTTC.